This T cell receptor beta chain was captured by sequencing in a study of T cell responses to AZD1222 COVID-19 vaccine (dated by TCRdb to the early 2020s). Concerning the study at large: AZD1222 recipients with second doses at about 4 weeks or about 12 weeks were pooled, because spike-specific TCR depth and breadth did not differ between schedules. A total of more than 230 trial participants underwent TCR sequencing, of whom about 210 had received two doses of AZD1222 and about 25 had received two doses of the MenACWY control vaccine. Trial participants were enrolled into age subgroups of 18-55, 56-69 and 70-plus years, which contained 148, 28 and 57 TCR-sequenced participants, respectively. Points the paper makes about the study in general: Because no samples from the day 14 peak response were available, repertoires could be characterized only after the peak T cell response. Reportedly, close to half of the unique spike-specific TCRs recognized epitopes lying outside the regions that are mutated in the B.1.351 and B.1.1.7 variants. Conclusions about previously exposed vaccinees were limited because only six AZD1222 recipients were SARS-CoV-2 seropositive at baseline. The vaccine-associated CD4 TCRs covered the entire spike protein, and the dominant responses fell in regions 160-218 and 743-854. Spike-specific TCR breadth and depth rose significantly after two AZD1222 doses compared with day 0 and with MenACWY recipients. The 56-69-year group was small, and its depth increase did not reach significance, likely because of low power. Most participants were white British and females outnumbered males, and the authors suggested that clonal diversity may have been underestimated.

Points on this clone: It lacks a known antigen. Nothing much larger sits one base from this clone, and base qualities are not available.

The sample's time point label, in plain terms: baseline before first vaccination. The vaccinee samples were drawn from two UK trials, COV001 and COV002, one of which was a single-blind randomized controlled phase 2/3 trial testing AZD1222 (ChAdOx1 nCoV-19) in healthy adults. For TCRbeta chain sequencing, PBMC samples from trial participants were taken at day 0 and at day 28 after the second dose. The CDR3 regions of human TCRbeta chains were analyzed by immunosequencing. The authors processed their data as follows. TCRs in the repertoires were compared against a reference library of SARS-CoV-2-specific TCRs that had been generated with the MIRA antigen-specificity platform. Breadth was defined as the fraction of unique TCRs that were SARS-CoV-2-associated, and depth was defined as the fraction of total T cells that were SARS-CoV-2-associated. Using the MIRA data, each spike-specific TCR was assigned both to the spike region to which the TCR was reactive and to a CD4 or CD8 class. Log10-transformed breadth and depth values were compared by one-way ANOVA with Sidak's multiple comparisons tests. The table was pulled from immuneACCESS by TCRdb, which kept in-frame rearrangements only. Such tables lose some clones; where checked, under half of the loss comes from unresolved V genes, and the rest has no known cause. For V, J and clone size, that table is used; D and trimming come from the DNA. The sample table shows over 85,000 clones, and around 92% are seen once. Over 6% of the sample comes from the top ten.

V sheds 5 bases and J sheds 5 bases, leaving 12 bases between their ends. CDR1 and CDR2 are drawn from the germline V gene: SQVTM, ANQGSEA. The CDR3 spans 12 residues, from the cysteine through the phenylalanine. Only the CDR3 region is kept as DNA, spanning 36 bases read in frame from base 1. The chain is encoded by TRBV29-1 joined to TRBJ1-2; tentative D gene TRBD1, with 6 bases matching. The clonotype originates from an adult in good health. Sequences were derived from peripheral blood, sampled on day 0 of AZD1222 vaccination. The CDR3: CSVFGGEYGYTF. In nucleotides, the sequence is TGCAGCGTTTTCGGGGGCGAATATGGCTACACCTTC. The reference TRBV29-1 and TRBJ1-2 proteins fill in what lies around the CDR3, so the full variable domain reads SAVISQKPSRDICQRGTSLTIQCQVDSQVTMMFWYRQQPGQSLTLIATANQGSEATYESGFVIDKFPISRPNLTFSTLTVSNMSPEDSSIYLCSVFGGEYGYTFGSGTRLTVV.